This T cell receptor (beta chain) stems from a study of cytomegalovirus exposure and HLA in healthy donors. The table lists this clone with a count of one. The PCR was carried out with 60 Vbeta primers and 13 Jbeta primers. Only in-frame clones appear in the TCRdb table, and some are missing; sequencing was by immunoSEQ multiplex PCR. The sample lists about 160,000 clones, approximately 80% occurring once. The receptor comes from a man between 40 and 49 years old in good health and CMV-seronegative. The sequenced sample consisted of PBMCs.

The CDR3 coding sequence is TGTGCCGGAAGTGACGGAGGAGCCGGGGAGCTGTTTTTT. Its translation: CAGSDGGAGELFF. V is TRBV30 and J is TRBJ2-2; D perhaps matches TRBD2 (5 bases). Germline CDR1 reads GTSNPN; CDR2 reads SVGIG (reference sequence). Trimming cost V 8 bases and J 6 bases, with 16 bases left between them. The CDR3 loop spans 13 amino acids.